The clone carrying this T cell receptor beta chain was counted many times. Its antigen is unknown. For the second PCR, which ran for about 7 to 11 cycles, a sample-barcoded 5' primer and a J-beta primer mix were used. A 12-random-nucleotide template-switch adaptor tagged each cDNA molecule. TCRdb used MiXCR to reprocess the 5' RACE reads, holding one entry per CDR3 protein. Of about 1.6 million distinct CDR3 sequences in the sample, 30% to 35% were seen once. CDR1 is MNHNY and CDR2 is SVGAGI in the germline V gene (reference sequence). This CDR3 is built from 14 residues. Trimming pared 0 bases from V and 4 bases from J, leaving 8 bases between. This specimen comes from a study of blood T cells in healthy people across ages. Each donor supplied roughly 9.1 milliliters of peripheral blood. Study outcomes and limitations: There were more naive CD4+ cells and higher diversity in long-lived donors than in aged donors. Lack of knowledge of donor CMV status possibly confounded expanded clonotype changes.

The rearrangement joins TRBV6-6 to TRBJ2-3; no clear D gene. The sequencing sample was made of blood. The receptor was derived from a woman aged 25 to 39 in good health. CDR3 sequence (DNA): TGTGCCAGCAGTTACTCGATCACGGCAGATACGCAGTATTTT. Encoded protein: CASSYSITADTQYF.